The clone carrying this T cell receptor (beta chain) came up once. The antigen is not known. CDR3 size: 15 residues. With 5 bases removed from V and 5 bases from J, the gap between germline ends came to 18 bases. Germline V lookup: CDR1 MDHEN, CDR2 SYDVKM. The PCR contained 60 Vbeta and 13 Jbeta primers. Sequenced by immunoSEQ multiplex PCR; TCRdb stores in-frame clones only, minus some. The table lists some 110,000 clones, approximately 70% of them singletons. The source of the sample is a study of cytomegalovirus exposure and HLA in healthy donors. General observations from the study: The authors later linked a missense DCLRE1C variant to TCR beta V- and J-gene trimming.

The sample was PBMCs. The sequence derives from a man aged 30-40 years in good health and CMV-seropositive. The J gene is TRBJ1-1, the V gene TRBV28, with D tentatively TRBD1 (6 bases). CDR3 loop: CASSVGGGGLTEAFF. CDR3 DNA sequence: TGTGCCAGCAGTGTGGGAGGGGGAGGCCTTACTGAAGCTTTCTTT.